Listed here is a single T cell receptor beta chain. The missing conserved phenylalanine or tryptophan at the end of this CDR3 makes a read error likely. The data belong to a study of T cells in localized non-small cell lung cancer. Trimming took off 2 bases at V and 3 bases at J, with 14 bases between the two ends. This CDR3 is 14 amino acids long. Per the germline V gene, CDR1 is GTSNPN and CDR2 is SVGIG (reference sequence). The table came from immunoSEQ multiplex PCR; TCRdb's copy has only in-frame clones and leaves some out. The table has under 65,000 clones, around 90% seen once. This clonotype was sampled from a man aged 35-75 years with stage I squamous cell lung carcinoma. Sequencing used peripheral blood, obtained before any cancer treatment. This sequence joins TRBV30 and TRBJ2-7, with a possible D match to TRBD2 (6 bases). In DNA form, the CDR3 reads TGTGCCTGGAGTTGGGAGGAGTCCGTCTACGAGCAGTACCTC. This gives the protein CAWSWEESVYEQYL.